This record covers a single T cell receptor (beta chain). Its antigen target is currently unknown. Qualities for individual bases were not recorded, and no much larger clone is one base off. This sample is part of a study of CD8+ T cells in alopecia areata (dated by TCRdb to about 2018). Background on the whole study: The treated patients, all with moderate-to-severe alopecia areata, were enrolled in an open-label pilot trial of oral tofacitinib given at 5 to 10 mg twice daily. Patients received tofacitinib for 6 to 18 months and were then followed off drug for 6 months to check for delayed response and recurrence. In both human patients and the C3H/HeJ mouse model, the study applied high-throughput TCRbeta sequencing to look at T cell clonal expansion in alopecia areata. In humans, TCRbeta sequencing was performed on scalp tissue and on sorted CD4+ and CD8+ peripheral blood T cells from healthy controls and from patients with patchy or totalis/universalis alopecia areata. Tofacitinib-treated patients had biopsies at baseline and at 4 and 24 weeks of treatment, with a later scalp biopsy in several patients. Scalp clonality was compared among normal scalp (n=4), patchy alopecia areata scalp (n=8), and alopecia totalis/universalis scalp (n=8). The RNA source kit depended on sample type: the PAXgene miRNA kit for fixed scalp, the miRNeasy kit for PBMCs, and the RNeasy kit for mouse skin. Amplification of TCRbeta CDR3 regions was done by immunoSEQ multiplex PCR using 35 Vbeta forward primers and 13 Jbeta reverse primers. Study-wide findings and limitations: Resident alphabeta T cells in normal human skin are also sequenced, complicating scalp TCR repertoire analysis, unlike mouse skin dominated by gammadelta T cells. Higher clonality and more expanded CD8+ clones were observed in lesional scalp than in normal scalp, particularly in alopecia totalis/universalis, a finding suggestive of antigenic drive. Compared with mice, TCR sequences shared between patients were less clear, possibly partly because of HLA diversity across the patient population.

From the cysteine up to the phenylalanine, the CDR3 has a length of 13 residues. The kept DNA is CDR3 alone, 39 bases in frame from the first base. Trimming costs V 3 bases and J 3 bases, and their ends lie 7 bases apart. CDR1 and CDR2 (SGHNT, YENEEA) derive from the germline V gene. The time point label, read with the paper, signifies: baseline before oral tofacitinib. Lesional scalp punch biopsies and peripheral blood were collected from alopecia areata patients. PBMCs were isolated by density centrifugation and stained for CD3, CD4 and CD8, and CD4+ and CD8+ T cells were sorted on a FACSAria. The library was built by means of the immunoSEQ multiplex PCR assay. RNA was extracted from all samples and reverse transcribed into cDNA, which served as template for TCR sequencing. First-strand cDNA was synthesized with SuperScript III using a 2:1 mix of oligo-dT and random hexamers. A synthetic immune receptor repertoire was used to assess amplification bias, and residual bias was removed computationally. As for how the authors treated the data: Raw reads were preprocessed for error removal, and CDR3 was defined according to IMGT conventions as running from the conserved cysteine to phenylalanine. Clonality was computed by normalizing Shannon entropy by log2 of the number of productive unique TCRs and subtracting the result from 1. Scalp TCRbeta sequences were cross-referenced with sorted blood CD4 and CD8 repertoires so that the CD4 or CD8 identity of scalp clones could be inferred. In its TCRdb copy, this immuneACCESS table keeps in-frame sequences only and misses some clones. Where compared with another copy, unresolved V genes explain less than half of these, and the others have no known cause. The DNA was the basis for D and trimming; V, J and clone size are from that table. The sample table lists roughly 140,000 clones, 45% to 55% of them with a count of one. Approximately 19% of the sample belongs to the ten largest clones.

The sequencing used CD8+ T cells sorted from blood, collected at week 0. The source is a human donor with alopecia areata. The V gene is TRBV11-3 and the J gene is TRBJ2-3, with the D gene uncertain. The CDR3 in this case is CASSFGWTDTQYF. The nucleotides are TGTGCCAGCAGCTTCGGTTGGACAGATACGCAGTATTTT. Reference TRBV11-3 and TRBJ2-3 proteins supply the regions before and after the CDR3; the full variable domain is: EAGVVQSPRYKIIEKKQPVAFWCNPISGHNTLYWYLQNLGQGPELLIRYENEEAVDDSQLPKDRFSAERLKGVDSTLKIQPAELGDSAVYLCASSFGWTDTQYFGPGTRLTVL.